This entry concerns a single T cell receptor beta chain. Its matching antigen is unknown. The V gene end was trimmed by 5 bases and the J gene end by 3 bases; junction bases not matched to a gene: 0. Looked up from germline, CDR1 is SEHNR and CDR2 is FQNEAQ (reference sequence). CDR3 size: 12 residues. These data are taken from a study of response to subunit inactivated influenza vaccine. General study results and limits: After each seasonal influenza vaccination, few new T cells are recruited, the authors suggested.

TCRdb used MiXCR to reprocess the RT-PCR reads, holding one entry per CDR3 protein. Here the sample spans fewer than 400,000 distinct CDR3 sequences, 21% being singletons. The sample consisted of PBMCs from blood, taken approximately 20 months after vaccination. This chain links TRBV7-9 with TRBJ2-5; 7 bases are shared with TRBD2. The clonotype was recovered from a man between 50 and 75 years old who received an inactivated influenza vaccine. This CDR3 reads CASSGLEETQYF. CDR3 coding DNA: TGTGCCAGCAGCGGACTAGAAGAGACCCAGTACTTC.